The sequence of this TCR beta chain was determined in a study of T cell responses to AZD1222 COVID-19 vaccine (dated by TCRdb to the early 2020s). Context from the whole study: AZD1222 recipients whose second dose came at about 4 weeks and those whose second dose came at about 12 weeks were combined into one group, since spike-specific TCR depth and breadth did not differ between the two schedules. TCR sequencing covered about 230 trial participants: some 210 given two doses of AZD1222 and around 25 given two doses of MenACWY control vaccine. Trial participants were enrolled by age into subgroups of 18-55, 56-69 and 70-plus years, and about 150, 27 and 61 TCR-sequenced participants, respectively, were included in these subgroups.

The germline V gene encodes CDR1 LGHNA and CDR2 YNFKEQ. V is reduced by 0 bases and J by 1 base, leaving a spacing of 12 bases between them. The CDR3 spans 16 residues, from the cysteine through the phenylalanine. CDR3 DNA only is kept here, 48 bases in frame from base 1. The sample's time point label is to be understood as: baseline before first vaccination. Vaccinee samples came from UK trials COV001 and COV002, including a single-blind randomized controlled phase 2/3 trial of AZD1222 (ChAdOx1 nCoV-19) in healthy adults. For TCRbeta chain sequencing, PBMC samples were collected from trial participants at day 0 and at day 28 after the second dose. On this clone: Its target antigen remains unknown. The input lacks base qualities; no much larger clone sits a single base away.

General findings and caveats noted by the study authors: Most participants were white British and females outnumbered males, and the authors suggested that clonal diversity may have been underestimated. Because no day 14 peak-response samples were available, repertoires were characterized only after the peak T cell response. In the small 56-69-year group, the increase in depth fell short of significance, most likely because of low power. CD4 TCRs associated with the vaccine covered the entire spike protein, and the dominant responses were in regions 160-218 and 743-854. Only a handful of AZD1222 recipients were SARS-CoV-2 seropositive at baseline, limiting conclusions about previously exposed vaccinees. Reportedly, close to half of the unique spike-specific TCRs recognized epitopes lying outside the regions that are mutated in the B.1.351 and B.1.1.7 variants. Spike-specific TCR breadth and depth rose significantly after two AZD1222 doses compared with day 0 and with MenACWY recipients.

The CDR3 regions of human TCRbeta chains were analyzed by immunosequencing. In the authors' own workflow: Repertoire TCRs were matched against a reference library of SARS-CoV-2-specific TCRs generated with the MIRA antigen-specificity platform. Breadth was defined as the fraction of unique TCRs that were SARS-CoV-2-associated. Depth was defined as the fraction of total T cells that were SARS-CoV-2-associated. Each spike-specific TCR was assigned to its reactive spike region and to a CD4 or CD8 class using the MIRA data. Log10-transformed breadth and depth values were compared by one-way ANOVA with Sidak's multiple comparisons tests. TCRdb took over this immuneACCESS table, retaining in-frame rearrangements with V and J assigned. Such tables are incomplete; in checked studies, under half of the missing clones stem from an unresolved V gene, and the remainder is unexplained. V and J calls and clone size are those listed in that table; D and trimming were worked out from the DNA. The sample table holds 86,000 or so clones, of which roughly nine tenths were seen once. About 2.9% of the sample lies in the top ten.

The chain is assembled from TRBV4-2 and TRBJ1-2; 6 matching bases give a weak D call of TRBD1. Here the sequenced sample was peripheral blood, taken on day 0 of AZD1222 vaccination. The sequence came from an adult in good health. CDR3 reads: CASSQDMGHNNYGYTF. Here is the DNA: TGTGCCAGCAGCCAAGATATGGGACACAATAACTATGGCTACACCTTC.